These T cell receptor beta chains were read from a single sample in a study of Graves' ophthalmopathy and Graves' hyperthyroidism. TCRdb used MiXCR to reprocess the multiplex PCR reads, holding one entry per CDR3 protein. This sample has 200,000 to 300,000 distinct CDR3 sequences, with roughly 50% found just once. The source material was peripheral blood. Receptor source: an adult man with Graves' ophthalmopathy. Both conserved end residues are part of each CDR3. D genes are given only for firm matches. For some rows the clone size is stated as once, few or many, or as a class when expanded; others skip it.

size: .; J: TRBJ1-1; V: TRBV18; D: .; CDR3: CASSPDREAFF; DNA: TGTGCCAGCTCACCGGACAGAGAAGCTTTCTTT
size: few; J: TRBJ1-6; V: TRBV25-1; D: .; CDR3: CASRGDMGNSPLHF; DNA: TGTGCCAGCAGGGGGGACATGGGGAATTCACCCCTCCACTTT
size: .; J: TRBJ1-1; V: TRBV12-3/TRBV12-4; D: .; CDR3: CASRPEFSISFF; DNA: TGTGCCAGCAGACCCGAGTTCTCGATCTCTTTCTTT
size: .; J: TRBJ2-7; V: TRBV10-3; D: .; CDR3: CASSPLVREQYF; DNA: TGTGCCAGCTCACCACTCGTTCGCGAGCAGTACTTC
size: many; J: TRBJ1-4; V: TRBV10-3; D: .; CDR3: CASRTPQGALFF; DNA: TGTGCCAGCAGGACACCCCAGGGAGCGCTGTTTTTT
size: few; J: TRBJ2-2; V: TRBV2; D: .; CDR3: CASQDGVNTGELFF; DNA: TGTGCCAGCCAGGATGGGGTTAACACCGGGGAGCTGTTTTTT
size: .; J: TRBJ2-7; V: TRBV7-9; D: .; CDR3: CASSLGGSYERYF; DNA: TGTGCCAGCAGCTTAGGGGGCAGCTACGAGCGGTACTTC
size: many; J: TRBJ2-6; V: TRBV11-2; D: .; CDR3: CASSLTTSGANVLTF; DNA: TGTGCCAGCAGCTTAACGACATCTGGGGCCAACGTCCTGACTTTC
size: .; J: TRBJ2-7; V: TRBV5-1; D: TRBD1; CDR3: CASSSGQGVHEQYF; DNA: TGCGCCAGCAGCTCGGGACAGGGGGTCCACGAGCAGTACTTC
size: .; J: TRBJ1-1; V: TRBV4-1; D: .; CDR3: CASSQDERNTEAFF; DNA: TGCGCCAGCAGCCAAGATGAACGGAACACTGAAGCTTTCTTT
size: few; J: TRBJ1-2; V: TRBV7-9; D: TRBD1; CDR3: CASSQQGARYGYTF; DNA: TGTGCCAGCAGCCAACAGGGGGCGAGGTATGGCTACACCTTC
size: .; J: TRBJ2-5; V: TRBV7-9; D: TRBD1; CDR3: CASTHAGGEETQYF; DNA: TGTGCCAGCACCCACGCAGGGGGCGAGGAGACCCAGTACTTC
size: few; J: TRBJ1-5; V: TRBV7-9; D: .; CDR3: CASSNPREPQHF; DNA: TGTGCCAGCAGCAACCCCCGGGAGCCCCAGCATTTT
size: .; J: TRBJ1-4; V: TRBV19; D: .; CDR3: CASSIYHRSEKLFF; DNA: TGTGCCAGTAGTATATACCATAGAAGCGAAAAACTGTTTTTT
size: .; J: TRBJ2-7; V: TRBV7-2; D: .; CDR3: CASSLDPTGYEQYF; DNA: TGTGCCAGCAGCTTAGATCCCACAGGGTACGAGCAGTACTTC
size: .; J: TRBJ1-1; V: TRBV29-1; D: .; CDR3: CSVEGGVADTEAFF; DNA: TGCAGCGTTGAGGGGGGGGTGGCGGACACTGAAGCTTTCTTT
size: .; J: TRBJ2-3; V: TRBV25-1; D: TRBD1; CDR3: CATRGTTRTDTQYF; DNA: TGTGCCACCAGGGGGACGACTCGCACAGATACGCAGTATTTT
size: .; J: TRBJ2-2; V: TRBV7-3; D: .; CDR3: CASSLTGGTGELFF; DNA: TGTGCCAGCAGCTTAACAGGCGGCACCGGGGAGCTGTTTTTT
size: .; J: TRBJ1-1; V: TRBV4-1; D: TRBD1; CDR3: CASSHAPGQSSLNTEAFF; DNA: TGCGCCAGCAGCCACGCACCGGGACAGTCATCTCTGAACACTGAAGCTTTCTTT
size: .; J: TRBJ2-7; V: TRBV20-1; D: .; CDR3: CSARDLRFHHEQYF; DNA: TGCAGTGCTAGAGATCTCAGGTTTCACCACGAGCAGTACTTC
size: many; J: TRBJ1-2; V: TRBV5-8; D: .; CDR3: CASSLGQGNYGYTF; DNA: TGTGCCAGCAGCTTAGGGCAGGGGAACTATGGCTACACCTTC
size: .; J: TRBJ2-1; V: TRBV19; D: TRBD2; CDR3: CASSMRAQREFHNEQFF; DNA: TGTGCCAGTAGTATGAGGGCCCAGCGGGAGTTCCACAATGAGCAGTTCTTC
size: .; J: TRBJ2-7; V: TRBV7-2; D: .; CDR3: CASSSSSSYEQYF; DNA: TGTGCCAGCAGCTCCTCGAGCTCCTACGAGCAGTACTTC
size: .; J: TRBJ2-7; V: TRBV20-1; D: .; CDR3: CSARVGETARNEQYF; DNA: TGCAGTGCTAGAGTAGGTGAAACAGCTAGGAACGAGCAGTACTTC
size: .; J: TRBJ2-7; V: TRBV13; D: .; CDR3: CASSFSGQYEQYF; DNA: TGCGCCAGCAGCTTTTCGGGGCAGTACGAGCAGTACTTC
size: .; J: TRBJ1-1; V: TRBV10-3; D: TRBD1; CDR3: CAISATGDTEAFF; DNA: TGTGCCATCAGTGCGACAGGGGACACTGAAGCTTTCTTT
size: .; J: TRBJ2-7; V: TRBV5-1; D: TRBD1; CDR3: CASSPGQGGDEQYF; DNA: TGCGCCAGCAGCCCCGGACAGGGGGGCGACGAGCAGTACTTC
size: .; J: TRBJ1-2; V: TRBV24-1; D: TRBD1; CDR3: CASSLGQGLYYGYTF; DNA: TGTGCCAGCAGTCTAGGACAGGGACTCTACTATGGCTACACCTTC
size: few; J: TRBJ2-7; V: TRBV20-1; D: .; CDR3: CSANTGWGSYEQYF; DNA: TGCAGTGCTAACACGGGGTGGGGGTCCTACGAGCAGTACTTC
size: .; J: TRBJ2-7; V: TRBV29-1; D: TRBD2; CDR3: CSVDETSGNEQYF; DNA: TGCAGCGTTGATGAGACTAGCGGGAACGAGCAGTACTTC
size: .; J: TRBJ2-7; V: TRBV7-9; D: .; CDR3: CASSYMASYEQYF; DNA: TGTGCCAGCAGCTATATGGCCTCCTACGAGCAGTACTTC
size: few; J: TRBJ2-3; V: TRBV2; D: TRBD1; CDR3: CASSPGQGADTQYF; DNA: TGTGCCAGCAGCCCGGGACAGGGGGCAGATACGCAGTATTTT
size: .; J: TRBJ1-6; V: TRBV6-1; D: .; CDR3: CASSVGTGINSPLHF; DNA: TGTGCCAGCAGTGTGGGAACAGGGATCAATTCACCCCTCCACTTT
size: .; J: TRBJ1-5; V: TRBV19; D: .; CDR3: CASSIFRAPSNQPQHF; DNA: TGTGCCAGTAGTATATTCAGGGCCCCTAGCAATCAGCCCCAGCATTTT
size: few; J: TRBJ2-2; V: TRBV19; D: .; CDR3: CASSVYLRTRADTGELFF; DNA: TGTGCCAGTAGTGTCTACCTTCGGACACGAGCGGACACCGGGGAGCTGTTTTTT
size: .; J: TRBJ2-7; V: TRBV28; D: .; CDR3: CASGQSFEQYF; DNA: TGTGCCAGCGGACAGTCGTTCGAGCAGTACTTC
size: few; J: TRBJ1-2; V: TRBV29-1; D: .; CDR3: CSGGPLTAYGYTF; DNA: TGCAGCGGGGGGCCCCTAACCGCCTATGGCTACACCTTC
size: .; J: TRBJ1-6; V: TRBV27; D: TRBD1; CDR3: CASSFRAGQGNSPLHF; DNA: TGTGCCAGCAGTTTTAGGGCAGGACAGGGCAATTCACCCCTCCACTTT
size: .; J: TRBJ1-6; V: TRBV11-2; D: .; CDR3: CASSLGTENSPLHF; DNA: TGTGCCAGCAGCTTGGGGACGGAAAATTCACCCCTCCACTTT
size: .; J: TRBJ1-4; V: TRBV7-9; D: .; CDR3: CASTFGATNEKLFF; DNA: TGTGCCAGCACCTTCGGGGCAACTAATGAAAAACTGTTTTTT
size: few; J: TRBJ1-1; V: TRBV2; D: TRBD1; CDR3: CASSGPGQGNTEAFF; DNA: TGTGCCAGCAGTGGCCCGGGACAGGGGAACACTGAAGCTTTCTTT
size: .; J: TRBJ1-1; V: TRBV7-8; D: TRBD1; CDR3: CASSHGQGARTEAFF; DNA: TGCGCCAGCAGCCACGGACAGGGGGCGCGAACTGAAGCTTTCTTT
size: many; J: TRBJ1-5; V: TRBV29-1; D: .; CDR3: CSVESGRGNQPQHF; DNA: TGCAGCGTTGAGTCAGGGAGAGGCAATCAGCCCCAGCATTTT
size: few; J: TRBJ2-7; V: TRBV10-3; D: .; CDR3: CAIVPDYSYEQYF; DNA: TGTGCCATCGTGCCGGACTACTCCTACGAGCAGTACTTC
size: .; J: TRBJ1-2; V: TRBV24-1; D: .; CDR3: CATSDSGDGYTF; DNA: TGTGCCACCAGTGATTCCGGGGACGGCTACACCTTC
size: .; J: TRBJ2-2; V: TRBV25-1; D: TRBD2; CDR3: CASSVREGYTGELFF; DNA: TGTGCCAGCAGTGTCAGGGAGGGTTACACCGGGGAGCTGTTTTTT